Included here is one T cell receptor beta chain sequence, with context. The antigen remains unidentified. The data belong to a study of cytomegalovirus exposure and HLA in healthy donors. Broader study findings: Relative to the approximately 700-donor mean, N-insertions were reportedly fewer in an Asian-associated ancestry cluster in a later analysis. It was likely that a cluster of highly shared sequence variants was a sequencing artifact. The authors listed approximately 150 TCR beta chains as cytomegalovirus-associated.

The V gene's germline CDR1 is MNHEY and CDR2 SMNVEV (reference sequence). The CDR3 totals 14 residues. V lost 2 bases and J 4 bases, leaving 11 bases between the germline ends. Primers: 60 Vbeta forward and 13 Jbeta reverse. Authors' processing steps: It was a later analysis that counted approximately 81 million unique TCR beta chains, of which some 12 million were shared. The assay was immunoSEQ multiplex PCR, and TCRdb's table has in-frame clones only and misses some. V, J and clone size reflect that table, while D and trimming were determined from the DNA. This listing includes about 120,000 clones.

V and J are TRBV27 and TRBJ1-1; the D gene is possibly TRBD1 (5 bases). Material: PBMCs. The sequence was collected from a man between 18 and 29 years old in good health and CMV-seronegative. CDR3 DNA sequence: TGTGCCAGCAGTTTAAGGGGCAGCTCCACTGAAGCTTTCTTT. This encodes CASSLRGSSTEAFF.